This T cell receptor (beta chain) was observed in a study of blood T cells in healthy people across ages. This clonotype showed up just a few times. This CDR3 is built from 13 residues. Deletions cut 0 bases from V and 7 bases from J, with 7 bases between. The germline CDR1 and CDR2 sequences are LGHNA and YNFKEQ. Together with a sample-barcoded 5' primer, a J-beta primer mix was included in a second PCR lasting about 7 to 12 cycles. TCRdb reanalysed the 5' RACE reads using MiXCR and keeps one entry per CDR3 protein. The sample carries some 890,000 distinct CDR3 sequences, approximately 32% recorded once. Separately, the same data were catalogued under a study of T cells of mothers and their children.

The rearrangement uses TRBV4-2 and TRBJ1-5; no clear D. The clonotype comes from a woman aged 35 to 49 in good health. The sample comprised blood. The CDR3 here is CASSQDGSQPQHF. DNA of the CDR3: TGTGCCAGCAGCCAAGACGGATCCCAGCCCCAGCATTTT.